This TCR beta chain was documented in a study of OX40 agonist ivuxolimab in advanced cancers. On the study more broadly: Every patient in dose escalation had hepatocellular carcinoma, melanoma, renal cell or head and neck cancer.

Generated by immunoSEQ multiplex PCR, the TCRdb table keeps only in-frame clones and is missing some. The sample lists fewer than 85,000 clones, approximately 90% seen once, with roughly 0.56% in the top ten. Baseline was the first blood sampling point, followed by cycle 4 day 1 and cycle 7 day 1. Trimming removed 5 bases at V and 2 bases at J, with 8 bases between. The CDR3 has 13 residues. CDR1 and CDR2 (germline): LNHDA, SQIVND (reference sequence). To note about this clone: Its antigen is unknown.

Whole-study findings and limits: Expanded peripheral T-cell antigen specificity went undetermined.

V gene TRBV19 combines with J gene TRBJ2-3; no definite D call. The sample here was CD4+ or CD8+ T cells sorted from blood, taken in a trial of the OX40 agonist ivuxolimab. The receptor was isolated from an adult with an advanced solid tumor such as melanoma, head and neck, liver or kidney cancer. CDR3: CASSQAVTDTQYF. The CDR3 region has the DNA TGTGCCAGTAGTCAGGCGGTCACAGATACGCAGTATTTT.